This T cell receptor beta chain was captured by sequencing in a study of shared clonotypes between healthy human individuals. Study in general: CD4 naive and CD4 memory each took three plates per donor, while CD8 naive took two and CD8 memory one.

Data came from immunoSEQ multiplex PCR; TCRdb stores just in-frame clones and leaves some out. Of 550,000 to 850,000 clones listed, approximately 79% are singletons. Turning to this clone: Its antigen is as yet unknown.

Germline CDR1 MNHEY, CDR2 SMNVEV (reference sequence). The CDR3 length is 15 residues. With V trimmed by 5 bases and J by 6 bases, 12 bases remained unmatched. Findings and caveats of the study: On the whole, naive subsets had larger estimated richness than memory subsets had. Non-shared clonotypes had lower generation probabilities than clonotypes shared by all four sorted-subset donors. A handful of donors shared about 4.8% of their naive CD4 clonotypes.

This receptor was identified in a woman younger than 45 in good health. The chain links TRBV27 to TRBJ1-2; 7 bases are a match to TRBD1. The sample was memory CD4+ T cells sorted from blood. The subset denotes: CD45RA-negative fraction. CDR3 in DNA: TGTGCCAGCAGTAACTTAAAACAGGGGAATCATGGCTACACCTTC. This sequence encodes CASSNLKQGNHGYTF.